The clone carrying this TCR beta chain has ten or more counts. One entry per CDR3 protein, called by TCRdb with MiXCR from the PCR reads. Found here are over 550,000 distinct CDR3 sequences, roughly 27% of them singletons; the top ten hold about 0.78%. The data were taken from a study of molecular identifiers for immune sequencing clone quantification. There are 15 residues in the CDR3. With 0 bases removed from V and 11 bases from J, the gap between germline ends came to 22 bases. Germline V gives CDR1 DFQATT, CDR2 SNEGSKA (reference sequence). Material for sequencing was naive CD8+ T cells from blood, with Jurkat cell RNA spiked in. Subset in this sample: FACS-sorted CD8+CD4-CCR7+CD45RA+ naive T cells. The source of this sequence is a human donor in good health. Some libraries in this study had Jurkat cell RNA spiked in. The rearrangement links TRBV20-1 to TRBJ1-1; possibly TRBD1 for D (5 bases). CDR3 loop: CSAREAGTTELRAFF. DNA for the CDR3: TGCAGTGCTAGAGAGGCCGGGACGACGGAACTTCGGGCTTTCTTT.